The 30 T cell receptor beta chains reported below all come from one sample, sequenced in a study of vaccination effects on CD4 cells after COVID-19. Once cultured for approximately 10 days, the cells underwent separation to obtain CD4+ T cells. These receptors are not linked to any known antigen. Some clones are missing from TCRdb's copy, which holds only in-frame ones; the method was immunoSEQ multiplex PCR. The table shows 50,000 to 70,000 clones, with 70% to 85% occurring only once. The sample was CD4+ T cells from PBMCs cultured without peptide, taken before COVID-19 vaccination. These receptors were obtained from a human donor who had a prior SARS-CoV-2 infection.

The chain links TRBV6-5 to TRBJ2-7; a weak D match, TRBD2 (5 bases). Germline V gene data show CDR1 as MNHEY and CDR2 as SVGAGI. The CDR3 has 15 residues. V was clipped by 6 bases and J by 3 bases, with 18 bases between them. This CDR3 reads CASRKRAESDYEQYF. DNA of the CDR3: TGTGCCAGCAGGAAACGAGCGGAGTCGGACTACGAGCAGTACTTC.

The genes are TRBV5-6 and TRBJ1-3, with D hard to call. With 0 bases removed from V and 0 bases from J, the gap between germline ends came to 10 bases. Germline values: CDR1 SGHDT, CDR2 YYEEEE. The CDR3 contains 16 residues. CDR3: CASSLGGPSSGNTIYF. The CDR3 DNA reads as TGTGCCAGCAGCTTGGGAGGCCCGAGCTCTGGAAACACCATATATTTT.

Regarding this clone: One junction end disagrees with the germline gene, perhaps due to a read error. V is TRBV11-2 and J is TRBJ2-5; TRBD2 agrees at 7 bases. CDR1 is SGHAT and CDR2 is FQNNGV in the germline V gene. This CDR3 region has 16 residues. The CDR3 DNA reads TGTGCCAGCAGCCTAGAACTCGGGGCTAGCGGAATCCGTCTGTACTTC. Translated: CASSLELGASGIRLYF. Combining the CDR3 with reference TRBV11-2 and TRBJ2-5 gives the whole variable domain EAGVAQSPRYKIIEKRQSVAFWCNPISGHATLYWYQQILGQGPKLLIQFQNNGVVDDSQLPKDRFSAERLKGVDSTLKIQPAKLEDSAVYLCASSLELGASGIRLYFGPGTRLLVL.

This clone was counted once. This chain links TRBV6-6 with TRBJ1-1; D not resolved. Germline V CDR1 and CDR2: MNHNY, SVGAGI (reference sequence). This CDR3 is 13 amino acids long. The V and J ends lost 8 bases and 2 bases respectively, with 12 bases between them. CDR3: CASQRGINTEAFF. CDR3 nucleotides: TGTGCCAGCCAGAGAGGGATCAACACTGAAGCTTTCTTT.

J is TRBJ2-7 and V is TRBV15; the match to TRBD2 covers 8 bases. The length of the CDR3 is 18 residues. V gave up 0 bases and J gave up 0 bases; unmatched junction bases: 10. Germline values: CDR1 LNHNV, CDR2 YYDKDF (reference sequence). For the CDR3, the DNA is TGTGCCACCAGCAGAGATCGGGGTAGCGGGACCACCTCCTACGAGCAGTACTTC. Its protein is CATSRDRGSGTTSYEQYF.

The chain joins TRBV2 to TRBJ2-6; D is perhaps TRBD1 (5 bases). The CDR3 totals 15 residues. V lost 9 bases, J lost 0 bases, and 12 bases lay in between. In germline, CDR1 is SNHLY, CDR2 FYNNEI. As DNA, the CDR3 is TGTGCCAGACAAAGACAGACCTCTGGGGCCAACGTCCTGACTTTC. Amino acid sequence: CARQRQTSGANVLTF.

The rearrangement uses TRBV21-1 and TRBJ2-5; TRBD2 is the table's D call, not checked against the DNA. TRBV21-1 constitutes a pseudogene. The CDR3 runs to 18 residues. For the CDR3, the DNA is TGTGCCAGCAGCAAAGTGTTCATTGTGGGGCGGGGGGAAGAGACCCAGTACTTC. Amino acid sequence: CASSKVFIVGRGEETQYF.

V is TRBV25-1 and J is TRBJ2-2; D gene ambiguous. Trimming removed 7 bases from V and 5 bases from J, with 11 bases in between. Germline CDR1 MGHDK, CDR2 SYGVNS. The CDR3 totals 13 residues. CDR3 coding DNA: TGTGCCAGCATGGGCATGGGGACCGGGGAGCTGTTTTTT. This translates into CASMGMGTGELFF.

The chain couples TRBV13 to TRBJ1-2, with a possible D match to TRBD1 (6 bases). CDR1 is PRHDT, CDR2 FYEKMQ, per germline (reference sequence). Between the trimmed V and J ends, which lost 5 bases and 3 bases, there was a span of 13 bases. The CDR3 is made up of 14 amino acids. DNA of the CDR3: TGTGCCAGCAGCCTACACAGGGTCGACTATGGCTACACCTTC. The encoded protein is CASSLHRVDYGYTF.

Only one count was recorded for this clone. V usage is TRBV9 and J usage is TRBJ2-4; D is possibly TRBD1 (5 bases). Between the trimmed V and J ends, which lost 0 bases and 9 bases, there was a span of 16 bases. CDR1 SGDLS and CDR2 YYNGEE come from the germline V gene. This CDR3 has 15 residues. The CDR3 DNA reads as TGTGCCAGCAGCGTAGCTGCTGGCAGGGTCGGCATTCAGTACTTC. Translated: CASSVAAGRVGIQYF.

The CDR3: CATSRGQGTIQSGYTF. The CDR3 DNA reads TGTGCCACCAGCAGAGGACAGGGAACGATCCAGAGTGGCTACACCTTC. The J gene is TRBJ1-2, the V gene TRBV15, with 7 bases lining up with TRBD1. The CDR3 is made up of 16 amino acids. The trim removed 1 base at V and 7 bases at J, leaving 12 bases unmatched. The germline CDR1 and CDR2 sequences are LNHNV and YYDKDF (reference sequence).

This chain uses TRBV7-6 with TRBJ2-5, with D maybe TRBD2 (6 bases). Germline values: CDR1 SGHVS, CDR2 FNYEAQ. V was trimmed by 3 bases and J by 5 bases, leaving 19 bases between them. The CDR3 has 16 residues. CDR3 bases: TGTGCCAGCAGCTTGGCCACGGGAGCTCGTGGGGAGACCCAGTACTTC. Translated, it gives CASSLATGARGETQYF.

The rearrangement uses TRBV18 and TRBJ1-1; 8 bases align to TRBD1. Germline V gives CDR1 KGHSH, CDR2 LQKENI. This CDR3 is built from 14 residues. The ends lost 4 bases at V and 1 base at J; junction bases unmatched: 2. CDR3 residues: CASSLGTGNTEAFF. The CDR3 DNA reads as TGTGCCAGCTCACTCGGGACAGGGAACACTGAAGCTTTCTTT. The entire variable domain, with the rest obtained from reference TRBV18 and TRBJ1-1, is as follows: NAGVMQNPRHLVRRRGQEARLRCSPMKGHSHVYWYRQLPEEGLKFMVYLQKENIIDESGMPKERFSAEFPKEGPSILRIQQVVRGDSAAYFCASSLGTGNTEAFFGQGTRLTVV.

The rearrangement links TRBV7-2 to TRBJ2-7; D might be TRBD2 (5 bases). The CDR3 runs to 14 residues. Deletions cut 2 bases from V and 1 base from J, with 9 bases between. Germline loops: CDR1 SGHTA, CDR2 FQGNSA. The CDR3 is CASSLSGASYEQYF. CDR3 DNA sequence: TGTGCCAGCAGCTTAAGCGGCGCTTCCTACGAGCAGTACTTC.

The chain is built from TRBV7-9 and TRBJ2-3; D ambiguous. Looked up from germline, CDR1 is SEHNR and CDR2 is FQNEAQ (reference sequence). CDR3 length equals 14 residues. The V end was cut by 5 bases, the J end by 2 bases, with 11 bases between. CDR3 region: CASSRKADTDTQYF. As DNA, the CDR3 is TGTGCCAGCAGCAGAAAGGCTGACACAGATACGCAGTATTTT.

This clone showed up just once. CDR3 residues: CASSKDGQNTEAFF. CDR3 coding DNA: TGTGCCAGCAGCAAGGACGGTCAGAACACTGAAGCTTTCTTT. The chain carries TRBV6-5 and TRBJ1-1, with no clear D. V shed 6 bases and J shed 1 base, with 12 bases lying between them. From germline, CDR1 is MNHEY and CDR2 SVGAGI. The CDR3 is 14 amino acids.

This clone was counted only a few times. The V gene is TRBV24-1, the J gene TRBJ2-1; 11 positions agree with TRBD2. The CDR3 runs to 17 residues. Trimming removed 3 bases from V and 9 bases from J; junction bases left unmatched: 12. Looked up from germline, CDR1 is KGHDR and CDR2 is SFDVKD. CDR3 in amino acids: CATSDPPSGLADPEQFF. The CDR3, as DNA: TGTGCCACCAGTGATCCACCCTCGGGACTAGCGGATCCTGAGCAGTTCTTC.

The table lists this clone with many counts. CDR3 region: CASSQVLDVDNSPLHF. The DNA of the CDR3 is TGCGCCAGCAGCCAAGTTTTGGACGTTGATAATTCACCCCTCCACTTT. The chain links TRBV4-1 to TRBJ1-6; D is uncertain. V gave up 1 base and J gave up 5 bases, with 12 bases separating them. This CDR3 is built from 16 residues. CDR1 and CDR2 from the germline V gene are MGHRA and YSYEKL.

The chain employs TRBV7-8 and TRBJ2-7; D gene unclear. The CDR3 is 12 amino acids. Germline CDR1 is SGHVS and CDR2 is FQNEAQ. V lost 5 bases and J lost 3, with 8 bases in between. The CDR3 nucleotides read TGTGCCAGCAGCCTGAACAACTACGAGCAGTACTTC. It encodes CASSLNNYEQYF.

The chain employs TRBV5-1 and TRBJ1-1; D perhaps matches TRBD1 (5 bases). This CDR3 contains 13 residues. Germline CDR1 reads SGHRS; CDR2 reads YFSETQ. Trimming cost V 1 base and J 4 bases, with 8 bases left between them. CDR3 region: CASSLNRFTEAFF. Here the CDR3 DNA reads TGCGCCAGCAGCTTGAACAGGTTCACTGAAGCTTTCTTT.

The rearrangement uses TRBV5-1 and TRBJ2-1; possible D gene TRBD2, 6 bases. Between the trimmed V and J ends, which lost 1 base and 0 bases, there was a span of 8 bases. Germline V gene sequence: CDR1 SGHRS, CDR2 YFSETQ. The CDR3 length is 15 residues. The CDR3 is CASSLPAGSYNEQFF. The CDR3, as DNA: TGCGCCAGCAGCTTGCCAGCGGGCTCCTACAATGAGCAGTTCTTC.

The rearrangement uses TRBV2 and TRBJ2-3, with D perhaps assigned TRBD1 or TRBD2 (5 bases each). CDR1 SNHLY and CDR2 FYNNEI come from the germline V gene. CDR3 size: 14 residues. V was trimmed by 4 bases and J by 2 bases, leaving 10 bases between them. The CDR3 coding sequence is TGTGCCAGCAGTGGGGGGTTGACCACAGATACGCAGTATTTT. Residues: CASSGGLTTDTQYF.

In its sample, this clone was seen a few times. This chain links TRBV7-9 with TRBJ2-1, with unresolved D. CDR3 size: 15 residues. In germline, CDR1 is SEHNR, CDR2 FQNEAQ (reference sequence). V lost 1 base to trimming and J lost 1 base, with 8 bases between them. As DNA, the CDR3 is TGTGCCAGCAGCTTAGGCTTATCGTCCTACAATGAGCAGTTCTTC. Translated: CASSLGLSSYNEQFF.

This clone was detected only once. The gene calls are TRBV11-3 and TRBJ2-3; D call uncertain. Germline V gene lookup returns CDR1 SGHNT and CDR2 YENEEA. The CDR3 has 14 amino acids. V shed 1 base and J shed 0 bases, with 5 bases lying between them. This CDR3 is CASSLGGSTDTQYF. The CDR3 DNA sequence: TGTGCCAGCAGCTTAGGTGGCAGCACAGATACGCAGTATTTT.

The chain recombines TRBV6-5 with TRBJ1-2, with 8 bases lining up with TRBD1. V lost 7 bases and J lost 7; bases outside the gene matches: 11. CDR3 length: 14 residues. CDR1 is MNHEY, CDR2 SVGAGI, per germline. This CDR3 reads CASIPGQGSGGYTF. In nucleotides, the CDR3 is TGTGCCAGCATTCCTGGACAGGGATCGGGTGGCTACACCTTC.

CDR3 sequence reads: CASSLAGHQETQYF. The CDR3 DNA reads as TGCGCCAGCAGCCTAGCGGGGCACCAAGAGACCCAGTACTTC. V gene TRBV5-1 combines with J gene TRBJ2-5; the match to TRBD2 covers 9 bases. The CDR3 has 14 residues. From germline, CDR1 is SGHRS and CDR2 YFSETQ. V shed 4 bases, J shed 0 bases, and the junction held 1 base outside the gene matches.

The sample holds a few counts of this clone. The chain recombines TRBV9 with TRBJ2-1; D is uncertain. Germline CDR1 reads SGDLS; CDR2 reads YYNGEE. The CDR3 length is 13 residues. The ends were cut back, 0 bases at V and 9 bases at J, with 10 bases in the middle. The CDR3 loop reads CASSVGILGEQFF. For the CDR3, the DNA is TGTGCCAGCAGCGTAGGGATTCTCGGTGAGCAGTTCTTC.

The gene calls are TRBV2 and TRBJ1-1; 8 nucleotides match TRBD1. The V gene's germline CDR1 is SNHLY and CDR2 FYNNEI. V trimming: 7 bases; J trimming: 3 bases; junction bases outside the gene matches: 7. This CDR3 comprises 14 residues. The CDR3 DNA reads as TGTGCCAGCACGACAGGGGTTCAGCACACTGAAGCTTTCTTT. It specifies CASTTGVQHTEAFF.

The chain employs TRBV11-3 and TRBJ2-5, with D perhaps TRBD2 (6 bases). CDR1 is SGHNT, CDR2 YENEEA, per germline. With 4 bases removed from V and 5 bases from J, the gap between germline ends came to 8 bases. This CDR3 region has 12 residues. The CDR3 sequence: CASSWGDETQYF. CDR3 bases: TGTGCCAGCAGCTGGGGGGACGAGACCCAGTACTTC. The full variable domain, with the rest looked up from reference TRBV11-3 and TRBJ2-5, is EAGVVQSPRYKIIEKKQPVAFWCNPISGHNTLYWYLQNLGQGPELLIRYENEEAVDDSQLPKDRFSAERLKGVDSTLKIQPAELGDSAVYLCASSWGDETQYFGPGTRLLVL.

This chain connects TRBV9 to TRBJ2-2, with 14 bases fitting TRBD2. Germline loops: CDR1 SGDLS, CDR2 YYNGEE. This CDR3 comprises 17 residues. V shed 4 bases and J 3 bases; nucleotides not matched to a gene: 5. In nucleotides, the CDR3 is TGTGCCAGCAGCAGGACTAGCGGGAGGACCCACACCGGGGAGCTGTTTTTT. It yields the protein CASSRTSGRTHTGELFF. Combining the CDR3 with reference TRBV9 and TRBJ2-2 gives the whole variable domain DSGVTQTPKHLITATGQRVTLRCSPRSGDLSVYWYQQSLDQGLQFLIQYYNGEERAKGNILERFSAQQFPDLHSELNLSSLELGDSALYFCASSRTSGRTHTGELFFGEGSRLTVL.